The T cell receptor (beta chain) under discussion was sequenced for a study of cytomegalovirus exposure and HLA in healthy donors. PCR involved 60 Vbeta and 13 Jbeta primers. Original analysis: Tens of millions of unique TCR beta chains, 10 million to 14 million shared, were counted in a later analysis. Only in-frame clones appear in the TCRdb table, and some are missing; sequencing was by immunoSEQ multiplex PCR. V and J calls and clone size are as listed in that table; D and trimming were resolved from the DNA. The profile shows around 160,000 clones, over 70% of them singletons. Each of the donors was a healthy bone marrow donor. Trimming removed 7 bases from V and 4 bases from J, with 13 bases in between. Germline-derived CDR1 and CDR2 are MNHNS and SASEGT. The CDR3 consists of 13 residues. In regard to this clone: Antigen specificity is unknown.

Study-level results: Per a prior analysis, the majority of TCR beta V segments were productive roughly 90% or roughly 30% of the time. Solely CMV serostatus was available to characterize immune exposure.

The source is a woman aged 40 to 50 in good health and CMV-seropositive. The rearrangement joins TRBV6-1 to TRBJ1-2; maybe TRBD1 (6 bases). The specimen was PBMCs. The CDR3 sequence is CASTEGDTYGYTF. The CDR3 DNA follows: TGTGCCAGCACCGAAGGGGACACCTATGGCTACACCTTC.